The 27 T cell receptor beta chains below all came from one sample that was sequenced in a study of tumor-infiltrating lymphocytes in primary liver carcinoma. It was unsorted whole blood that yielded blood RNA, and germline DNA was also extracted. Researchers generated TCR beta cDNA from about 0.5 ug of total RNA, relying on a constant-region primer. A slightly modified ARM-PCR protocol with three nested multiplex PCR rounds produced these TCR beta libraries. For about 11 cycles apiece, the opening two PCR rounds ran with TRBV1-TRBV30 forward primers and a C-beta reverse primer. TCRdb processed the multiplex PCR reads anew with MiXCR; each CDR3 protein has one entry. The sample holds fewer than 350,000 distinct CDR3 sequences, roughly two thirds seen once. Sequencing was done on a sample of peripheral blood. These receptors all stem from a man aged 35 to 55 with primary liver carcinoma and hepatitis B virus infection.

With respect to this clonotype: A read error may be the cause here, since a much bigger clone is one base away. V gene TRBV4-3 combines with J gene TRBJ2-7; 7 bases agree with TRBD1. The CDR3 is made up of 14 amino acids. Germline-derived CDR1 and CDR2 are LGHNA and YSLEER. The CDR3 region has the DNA TGTGCCAGCAGCCATGTAAGGGGGCAGTACGAGCAGTACTTC. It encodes CASSHVRGQYEQYF.

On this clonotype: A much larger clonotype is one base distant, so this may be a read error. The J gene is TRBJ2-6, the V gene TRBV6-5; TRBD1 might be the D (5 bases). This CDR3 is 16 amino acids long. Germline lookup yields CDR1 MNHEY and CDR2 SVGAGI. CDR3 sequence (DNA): TGTGCCAGCAGTTACGGTTTAAGATCTGGGGCCAAGGTCCTGACTTTC. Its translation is CASSYGLRSGAKVLTF.

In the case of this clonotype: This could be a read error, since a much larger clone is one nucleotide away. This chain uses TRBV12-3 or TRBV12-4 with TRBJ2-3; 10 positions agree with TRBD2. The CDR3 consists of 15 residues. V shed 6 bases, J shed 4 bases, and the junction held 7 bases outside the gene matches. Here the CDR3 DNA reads TGTGCCAGCAGAACTAGCGGGATAGGCGCAGATACGCAGTATTTT. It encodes CASRTSGIGADTQYF.

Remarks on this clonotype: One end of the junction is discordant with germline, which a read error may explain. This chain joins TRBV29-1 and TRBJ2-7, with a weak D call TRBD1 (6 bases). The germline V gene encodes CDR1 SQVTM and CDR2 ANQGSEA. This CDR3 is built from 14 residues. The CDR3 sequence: CSVIGSGALGELCF. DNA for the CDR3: TGCAGCGTTATCGGCTCAGGGGCCCTAGGCGAGCTGTGCTTC.

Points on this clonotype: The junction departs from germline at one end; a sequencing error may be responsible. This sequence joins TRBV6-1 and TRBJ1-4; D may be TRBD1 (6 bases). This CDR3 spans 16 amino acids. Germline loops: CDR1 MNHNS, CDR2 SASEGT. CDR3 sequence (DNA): TGTGGCAGCAGAACTCAGGGGAGTGCAACTAACGAAAAACTGTTTTTT. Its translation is CGSRTQGSATNEKLFF.

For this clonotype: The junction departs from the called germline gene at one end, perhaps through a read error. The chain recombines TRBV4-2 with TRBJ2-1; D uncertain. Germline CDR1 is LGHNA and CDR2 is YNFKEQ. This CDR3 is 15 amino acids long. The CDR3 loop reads CVSSRVSFSGNEQFF. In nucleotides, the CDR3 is TGTGTCAGCAGCCGTGTTAGTTTTTCCGGCAATGAGCAGTTCTTC.

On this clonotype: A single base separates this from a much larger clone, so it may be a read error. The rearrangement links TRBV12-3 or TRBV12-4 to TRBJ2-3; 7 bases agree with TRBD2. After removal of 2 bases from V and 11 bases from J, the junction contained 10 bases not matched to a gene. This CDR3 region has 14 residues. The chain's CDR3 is CASSLTAGAHMQYF. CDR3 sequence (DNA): TGTGCCAGCAGTTTAACCGCGGGAGCACATATGCAGTATTTT.

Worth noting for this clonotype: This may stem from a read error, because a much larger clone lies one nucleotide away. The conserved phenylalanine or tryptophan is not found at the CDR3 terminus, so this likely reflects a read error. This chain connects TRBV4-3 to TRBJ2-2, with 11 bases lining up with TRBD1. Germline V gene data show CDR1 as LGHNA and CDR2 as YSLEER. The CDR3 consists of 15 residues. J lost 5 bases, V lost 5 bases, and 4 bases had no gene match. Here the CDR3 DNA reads TGCGCCAGCAGCGTCCGGGACAGGGGGACCGGGGAGCTGTTTGTT. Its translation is CASSVRDRGTGELFV.

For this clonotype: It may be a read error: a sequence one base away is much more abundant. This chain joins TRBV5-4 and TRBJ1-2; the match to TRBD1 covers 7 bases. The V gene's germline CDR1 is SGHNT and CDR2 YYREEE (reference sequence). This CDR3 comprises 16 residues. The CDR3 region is CVSSWDPGQRLGGYTF. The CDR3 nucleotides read TGTGTCAGCAGCTGGGATCCGGGACAGCGCCTAGGGGGCTACACCTTC.

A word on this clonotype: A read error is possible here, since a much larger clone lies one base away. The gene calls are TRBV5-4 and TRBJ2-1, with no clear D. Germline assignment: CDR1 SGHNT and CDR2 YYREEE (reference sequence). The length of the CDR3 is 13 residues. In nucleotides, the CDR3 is TGTACCAGCAGCTTGATAGGGTCGGTGGGGCAGTTCTTC. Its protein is CTSSLIGSVGQFF.

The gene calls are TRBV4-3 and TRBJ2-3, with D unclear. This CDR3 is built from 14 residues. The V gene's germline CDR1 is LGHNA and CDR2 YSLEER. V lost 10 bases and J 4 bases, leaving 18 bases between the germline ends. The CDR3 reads CAINQVVFSDTQYF. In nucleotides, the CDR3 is TGCGCCATCAACCAAGTGGTTTTCTCAGATACGCAGTATTTT.

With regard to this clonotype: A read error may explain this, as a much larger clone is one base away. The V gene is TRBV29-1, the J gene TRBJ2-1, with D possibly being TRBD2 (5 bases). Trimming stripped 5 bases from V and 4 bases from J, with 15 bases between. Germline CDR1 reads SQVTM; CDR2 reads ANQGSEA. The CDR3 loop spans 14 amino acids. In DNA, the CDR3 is TGCAGCGTTTCTGGTCCTAGAGGGTACAATGAGCAGTTCTTC. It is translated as CSVSGPRGYNEQFF.

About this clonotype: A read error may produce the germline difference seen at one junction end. The CDR3 protein is CASSLGDGRRGTETFF. The CDR3 DNA reads TGTGCCAGCAGCTTAGGGGACGGACGGAGGGGCACTGAAACTTTCTTT. This chain joins TRBV5-4 and TRBJ1-1; possibly TRBD1 for D (5 bases). This CDR3 spans 16 amino acids. CDR1 and CDR2 (germline): SGHNT, YYREEE (reference sequence).

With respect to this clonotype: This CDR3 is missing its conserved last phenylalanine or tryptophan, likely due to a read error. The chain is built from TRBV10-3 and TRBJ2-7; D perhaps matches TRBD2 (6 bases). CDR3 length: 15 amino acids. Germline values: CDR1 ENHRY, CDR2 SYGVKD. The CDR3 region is CTIGSRTPSSSEQYL. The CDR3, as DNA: TGTACCATCGGGAGCCGGACCCCCTCCTCCTCCGAGCAGTACCTC.

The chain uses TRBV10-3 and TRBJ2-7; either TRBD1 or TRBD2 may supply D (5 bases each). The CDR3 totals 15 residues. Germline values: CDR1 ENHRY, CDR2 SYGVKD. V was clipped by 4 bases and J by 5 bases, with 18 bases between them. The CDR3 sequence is CAISVWGTPDHEQYF. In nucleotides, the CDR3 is TGTGCCATCAGTGTATGGGGGACCCCCGATCACGAGCAGTACTTC.

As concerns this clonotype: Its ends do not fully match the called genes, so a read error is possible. In DNA form, the CDR3 reads TGTGCCCGCAGTCTCCCGACAGAGGGCACAGATACGCAGTATTTT. Amino acid sequence: CARSLPTEGTDTQYF. The chain joins TRBV12-3 or TRBV12-4 to TRBJ2-3; D is possibly TRBD1 (5 bases). This CDR3 spans 15 amino acids.

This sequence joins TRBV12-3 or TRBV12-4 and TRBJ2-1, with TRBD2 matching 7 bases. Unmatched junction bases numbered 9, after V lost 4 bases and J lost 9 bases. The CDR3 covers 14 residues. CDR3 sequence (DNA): TGTGCCAGCAGTTCTGCGGGAGAGTCTGTTGAGCAGTTCTTC. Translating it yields CASSSAGESVEQFF.

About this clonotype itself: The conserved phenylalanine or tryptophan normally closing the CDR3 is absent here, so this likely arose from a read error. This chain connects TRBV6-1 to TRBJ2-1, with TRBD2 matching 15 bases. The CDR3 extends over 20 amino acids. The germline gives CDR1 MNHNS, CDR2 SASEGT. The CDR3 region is CVSSEVFFRTSGRVGDEQFY. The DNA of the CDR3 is TGTGTCAGCAGTGAAGTTTTTTTCCGGACTAGCGGGAGGGTTGGGGATGAGCAGTTCTAC.

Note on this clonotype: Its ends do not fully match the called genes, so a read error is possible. Here the CDR3 reads CASSQLHEASGSYEQLF. Written as DNA, the CDR3 is TGCGCCAGCAGCCAACTCCACGAGGCTAGCGGGAGCTATGAGCAGCTCTTC. The rearrangement uses TRBV4-3 and TRBJ2-1; 10 positions match TRBD2. The CDR3 runs to 17 residues. Germline CDR1 and CDR2: LGHNA and YSLEER.

The CDR3 bases are TGTGCCAGCAGTAAGGGGGTCGGTGAGCAGTTCTTC. It encodes CASSKGVGEQFF. The chain has TRBV7-9 and TRBJ2-1; D possibly corresponds to TRBD1 (6 bases). V lost 6 bases and J lost 9, with 12 bases in between. The CDR3 totals 12 residues. Germline CDR1 SEHNR, CDR2 FQNEAQ (reference sequence).

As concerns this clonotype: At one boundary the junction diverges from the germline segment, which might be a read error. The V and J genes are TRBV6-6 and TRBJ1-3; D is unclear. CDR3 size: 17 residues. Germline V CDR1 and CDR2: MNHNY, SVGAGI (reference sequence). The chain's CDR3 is CVSSYDVTALSGNTIYF. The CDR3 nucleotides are TGTGTCAGCAGCTACGACGTTACGGCACTCTCTGGAAACACCATATATTTT.

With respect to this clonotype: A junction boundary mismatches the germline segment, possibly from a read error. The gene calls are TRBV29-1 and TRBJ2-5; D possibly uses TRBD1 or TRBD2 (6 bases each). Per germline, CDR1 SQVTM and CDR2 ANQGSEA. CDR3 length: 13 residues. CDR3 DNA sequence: TGCAGCGTTGTCGAGGGGGGCGCGGAGACCCAAAACTTC. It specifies CSVVEGGAETQNF.

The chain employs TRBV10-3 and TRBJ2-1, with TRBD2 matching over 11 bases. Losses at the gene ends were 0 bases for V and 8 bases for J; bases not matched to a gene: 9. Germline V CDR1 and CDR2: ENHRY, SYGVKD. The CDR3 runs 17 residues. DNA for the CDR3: TGTGCCATCAGTGAGTCCGGGGGGACTAGCGGAGAAGATGAGCAGTTCTTC. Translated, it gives CAISESGGTSGEDEQFF.

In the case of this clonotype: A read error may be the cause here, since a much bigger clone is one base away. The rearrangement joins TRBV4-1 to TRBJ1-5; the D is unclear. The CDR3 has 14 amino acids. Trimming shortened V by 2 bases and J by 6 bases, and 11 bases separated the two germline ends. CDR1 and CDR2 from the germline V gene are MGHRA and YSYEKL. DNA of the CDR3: TGCGCCAGCAGCCAACGGGAAAGCGGTCAGCCCCAGCATTTT. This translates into CASSQRESGQPQHF.

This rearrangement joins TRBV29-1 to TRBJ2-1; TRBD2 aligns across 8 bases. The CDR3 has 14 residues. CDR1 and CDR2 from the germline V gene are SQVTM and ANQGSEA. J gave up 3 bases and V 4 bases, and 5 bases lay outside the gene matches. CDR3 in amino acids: CSVVWLAGYNEQFF. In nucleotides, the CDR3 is TGCAGCGTTGTGTGGCTAGCGGGCTACAATGAGCAGTTCTTC.

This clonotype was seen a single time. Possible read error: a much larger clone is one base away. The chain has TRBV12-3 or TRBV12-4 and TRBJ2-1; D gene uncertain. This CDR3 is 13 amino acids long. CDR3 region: CANSFAGVNEQFF. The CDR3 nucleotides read TGTGCCAACAGTTTCGCAGGCGTCAATGAGCAGTTCTTC.

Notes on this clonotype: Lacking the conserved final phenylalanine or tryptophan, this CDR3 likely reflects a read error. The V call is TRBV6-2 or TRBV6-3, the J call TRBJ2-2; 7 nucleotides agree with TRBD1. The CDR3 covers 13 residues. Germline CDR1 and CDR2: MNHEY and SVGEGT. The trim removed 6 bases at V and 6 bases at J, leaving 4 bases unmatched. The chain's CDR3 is CASRLTGSGELFS. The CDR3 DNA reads TGTGCCAGCAGACTGACAGGGTCCGGGGAGCTGTTTTCT.